These T cell receptor beta chains were read from a single sample in a study of multiple sclerosis patients with progressive multifocal leukoencephalopathy. Profiling relied on immunoSEQ multiplex PCR, and the TCRdb table lists in-frame clones only, not all of them. The data hold roughly 32,000 clones, with roughly 84% observed a single time. Material: PBMCs, obtained from a patient treated with natalizumab. The origin of the receptors is a human donor with progressive multifocal leukoencephalopathy. Both conserved end residues are trimmed from each CDR3. Fields, in order: V gene, J gene, CDR3 protein.

TRBV13	TRBJ2-1	ASSLAGSYNEQF
TRBV28	TRBJ1-2	ASSRDRVHYGYT
TRBV27	TRBJ1-2	ASSLSTGGTYGYT
TRBV27	TRBJ1-5	AAGFDQPQH
TRBV10-3	TRBJ2-7	AISSTPGGASDEQY
TRBV6-4	TRBJ1-2	ASSDAGQFNGYGYT
TRBV6-6	TRBJ1-5	ASSYRQSNQPQH
TRBV6-4	TRBJ2-7	ASSRDPGPYEQY
TRBV13	TRBJ1-1	ASSLVRTGKSTEAF
TRBV7-6	TRBJ2-7	ASSLEGQAHEQY
TRBV2	TRBJ2-6	ALGQGASSGANVLT
TRBV7-2	TRBJ1-2	ASSLDRGPNNYGYT
TRBV30	TRBJ1-5	AWRDSINQPQH
TRBV7-8	TRBJ2-7	ASSFQGGSYEQY
TRBV5-6	TRBJ1-2	ASSLRGAGYT
TRBV28	TRBJ1-1	ASSYVRRGEAF
TRBV19	TRBJ2-7	ASSIRAPDYEQY
TRBV9	TRBJ2-1	ASSVGGGASSYNEQF
TRBV6-1	TRBJ2-1	ASSEPASGNNEQF
TRBV5-6	TRBJ1-1	ASSLGYRKGEAF
TRBV7-9	TRBJ1-6	ASSLGAGSPLH
TRBV19	TRBJ1-5	ASSTVGQQPQH
TRBV5-1	TRBJ1-6	ASSADRGISPLH